The clone carrying this T cell receptor beta chain has a handful of counts. Its specificity is unknown. V gave up 4 bases and J gave up 6 bases; unmatched junction bases: 11. There are 16 residues in the CDR3. The source of the sample is a study of T-cell reconstitution after alpha-beta-depleted transplantation in children. Overall study results and limits: Surviving recipient T cells and thymic progenitors underlay high day-60 TCRbeta diversity in some patients. The authors attributed T-cell counts and diversity one year after transplant mostly to newly produced T cells. Reports say that about two months after transplant, the alpha-beta T cells came out of several hundred graft clones that had expanded.

Researchers prepared the TCRbeta library using unique molecular identifiers, the study reports. MiXCR, run by TCRdb on the PCR reads, gives a single entry per CDR3 protein. The table shows about 900,000 distinct CDR3 sequences, with around 30% occurring only once. The chain has TRBV12-3 or TRBV12-4 and TRBJ2-1; 8 nucleotides match TRBD2. This TCR was sampled from a boy under two years old who had a stem cell transplant for SCID, so the T cells may come from the graft donor. This material consisted of PBMCs, mostly from graft donor cells, taken 360 days after TCRalphabeta/CD19-depleted stem cell transplant. The CDR3 region is CASSSRRGGNPNEQFF. Written as DNA, the CDR3 is TGTGCCAGCAGTTCCCGACGGGGGGGAAATCCCAATGAGCAGTTCTTC.